The 21 T cell receptor beta chains in this list originate from one sample, sequenced in a study of tumor-infiltrating lymphocytes in primary liver carcinoma. With roughly 500 ng total RNA as template and a constant-region primer, TCR beta cDNA was made. What produced the TCR beta libraries was three nested multiplex PCR rounds using slightly modified ARM-PCR. With TRBV1-TRBV30 forward primers and a C-beta reverse primer, the first two PCR rounds were run for 10 cycles each. Each CDR3 protein is one row after TCRdb ran MiXCR on the multiplex PCR reads. The table has about 200,000 distinct CDR3 sequences, around three fifths seen once. Germline DNA was extracted alongside blood RNA, which was obtained from unsorted whole blood. The sequenced sample consisted of peripheral blood. Receptor source: a woman aged 60-75 years with primary liver carcinoma and hepatitis B virus infection.

This clonotype was seen a handful of times. Just one base apart from a much larger clone, this may be a read error. The V gene is TRBV6-2 or TRBV6-3, the J gene TRBJ2-3; D ambiguous. The CDR3 spans 13 residues. Germline CDR1 and CDR2: MNHEY and SVGEGT. In DNA form, the CDR3 reads TGTGTCAGCAGTTACAGCGTTATGAATACGCAGTATTTT. It encodes CVSSYSVMNTQYF.

Comments on this clonotype: Mismatch with germline at one junction end may stem from a read error. The chain links TRBV29-1 to TRBJ2-2; TRBD2 might be the D (5 bases). CDR1 and CDR2 (germline): SQVTM, ANQGSEA. CDR3 length: 13 residues. DNA for the CDR3: TGCAGCGTTATGTGGCCGAAAACCGGGGAGCTGCTTTTT. As protein: CSVMWPKTGELLF.

The V call is TRBV6-6, the J call TRBJ1-5; 7 nucleotides agree with TRBD1. This CDR3 is 13 amino acids long. From germline, CDR1 is MNHNY and CDR2 SVGAGI (reference sequence). After removal of 6 bases from V and 7 bases from J, the junction contained 6 bases not matched to a gene. In DNA form, the CDR3 reads TGTGCCAGCAGAGCAGGGGGGGTGCAGCCCCAGCATTTT. It codes for CASRAGGVQPQHF.

This clonotype has more than one count but fewer than ten. The chain employs TRBV5-5 and TRBJ2-1, with 7 bases fitting TRBD2. V lost 4 bases to trimming and J lost 0 bases; unmatched junction nucleotides: 4. Per the germline V gene, CDR1 is SGHKS and CDR2 is YYEKEE (reference sequence). CDR3 length: 15 amino acids. In nucleotides, the CDR3 is TGTGCCAGCAGCCTCCGGGACTACTCCTACAATGAGCAGTTCTTC. This translates into CASSLRDYSYNEQFF.

A remark on this clonotype: In this CDR3 the conserved last residue, phenylalanine or tryptophan, is missing, so a read error is likely. The rearrangement joins TRBV11-2 to TRBJ2-5; D gene uncertain. Germline V lookup: CDR1 SGHAT, CDR2 FQNNGV. The CDR3 is 14 residues long. The CDR3 bases are TGTGCCAGCGGCTTAGGTCGACGGCTGGAGACCCAGTACCTC. Protein sequence: CASGLGRRLETQYL.

On this clonotype: An end of the junction differs from the germline gene, which may be a read error. This chain uses TRBV4-2 with TRBJ2-6, with D uncertain. CDR1 and CDR2 (germline): LGHNA, YNFKEQ. This CDR3 contains 19 residues. The CDR3 reads CTSSQDTSESASGANVLTF. For the CDR3, the DNA is TGTACCAGCAGCCAAGATACCAGCGAGTCAGCCTCTGGGGCCAACGTCCTGACTTTC.

Comment on this clonotype: The junction differs from germline at one of its ends, possibly a read error. This chain joins TRBV11-3 and TRBJ2-7, with D possibly matching TRBD1 (6 bases). The CDR3 contains 14 residues. Germline-derived CDR1 and CDR2 are SGHNT and YENEEA. This chain's CDR3 is CASILVSGAYEQYF. The CDR3 DNA follows: TGTGCCAGCATCTTAGTGTCAGGGGCGTACGAGCAGTACTTC.

This clonotype has a count of ten or more. The chain couples TRBV6-5 to TRBJ2-1, with TRBD1 identical over 9 bases. Trimming cost V 5 bases and J 4 bases; bases outside gene matches: 12. Per the germline V gene, CDR1 is MNHEY and CDR2 is SVGAGI. The CDR3 is 17 amino acids. CDR3 nucleotide sequence: TGTGCCAGCAGTACTTACAGGGGGCAGGTGGGGTACAATGAGCAGTTCTTC. This gives the protein CASSTYRGQVGYNEQFF.

A remark on this clonotype: The junction differs from germline at one of its ends, possibly a read error. J is TRBJ2-3 and V is TRBV6-1, with D perhaps being TRBD1 or TRBD2 (5 bases each). This CDR3 comprises 16 residues. The germline CDR1 and CDR2 sequences are MNHNS and SASEGT. The CDR3 DNA sequence: TGTGCCAGCAGTTACGTACTAGTGGGGGTAGGGGATACCCAGTATTTT. It translates to CASSYVLVGVGDTQYF.

This clonotype was seen just once. The junction and the germline gene differ at one end; a read error may be behind it. The chain recombines TRBV5-4 with TRBJ2-5, with TRBD1 matching over 11 bases. Germline-derived CDR1 and CDR2 are SGHNT and YYREEE (reference sequence). CDR3 size: 16 residues. For the CDR3, the DNA is TGTGCCAGCGGCTTGGTGGGGACAGGGGGGAAAGAGACCCAGTACTTC. Its translation: CASGLVGTGGKETQYF. The complete variable domain, with remaining parts taken from reference TRBV5-4 and TRBJ2-5, reads ETGVTQSPTHLIKTRGQQVTLRCSSQSGHNTVSWYQQALGQGPQFIFQYYREEENGRGNFPPRFSGLQFPNYSSELNVNALELDDSALYLCASGLVGTGGKETQYFGPGTRLLVL.

The rearrangement joins TRBV6-5 to TRBJ2-1; possibly TRBD1 for D (5 bases). V gave up 9 bases and J gave up 2 bases, with 20 bases separating them. Germline CDR1 is MNHEY and CDR2 is SVGAGI. CDR3 size: 16 residues. This chain's CDR3 is CASTGSVQEAYNEQFF. The CDR3 DNA sequence: TGTGCCAGTACTGGATCGGTACAGGAAGCCTACAATGAGCAGTTCTTC.

The rearrangement uses TRBV6-6 and TRBJ2-3; 8 bases are shared with TRBD2. The J segment lost 3 bases and the V segment lost 11 bases, leaving 19 bases of the junction unmatched. The CDR3 is made up of 17 amino acids. CDR1 and CDR2 from the germline V gene are MNHNY and SVGAGI (reference sequence). The CDR3 protein is CACNKAGTRGPTDTQYF. CDR3 coding DNA: TGTGCCTGCAACAAAGCCGGGACTAGAGGTCCGACAGATACGCAGTATTTT.

On this clonotype: As the CDR3 is not closed by the conserved phenylalanine or tryptophan, this likely results from a read error. The rearrangement joins TRBV11-2 to TRBJ2-5; D might be TRBD1 (5 bases). The V and J ends lost 3 bases and 4 bases respectively, with 9 bases between them. The CDR3 extends over 13 amino acids. Germline CDR1 SGHAT, CDR2 FQNNGV. In DNA form, the CDR3 reads TGTGCCAGCAGCTTGGACATACTAGAGACCCAGTACTAC. It is translated as CASSLDILETQYY.

In regard to this clonotype: As the CDR3 is not closed by the conserved phenylalanine or tryptophan, this likely results from a read error. The chain recombines TRBV5-1 with TRBJ2-1; D is possibly TRBD2 (6 bases). Germline V CDR1 and CDR2: SGHRS, YFSETQ. This CDR3 has 19 amino acids. V was trimmed by 4 bases and J by 5 bases, leaving 28 bases between them. The CDR3 region has the DNA TGCGCCAGCAGCCCGGGGCTGGGGGGTTACGGCCTAGCTGACAATGAGCAGTTCCTC. Its protein product is CASSPGLGGYGLADNEQFL.

As to this clonotype: This sequence may be a read error, since a much larger clone differs from it by one base. The gene calls are TRBV29-1 and TRBJ2-1; TRBD2 matches 9 bases. The germline V gene has CDR1 SQVTM and CDR2 ANQGSEA. CDR3 size: 17 residues. The CDR3: CSLEIGLARSSYNEQFF. The CDR3 DNA sequence: TGCAGCCTTGAAATCGGACTAGCGCGGAGCTCCTACAATGAGCAGTTCTTC.

The V gene is TRBV11-2, the J gene TRBJ1-6; 9 positions agree with TRBD1. CDR1 is SGHAT and CDR2 is FQNNGV in the germline V gene. The CDR3 consists of 15 residues. Losses at the gene ends were 10 bases for V and 5 bases for J; bases not matched to a gene: 9. CDR3 protein: CANNWTGANNSPLHF. In DNA form, the CDR3 reads TGTGCCAACAACTGGACAGGGGCCAATAATTCACCCCTCCACTTT.

Concerning this clonotype: Since a much larger clone is just one base distant, this may be a read error. V and J are TRBV12-3 or TRBV12-4 and TRBJ2-5; no definite D call. This CDR3 is built from 12 residues. DNA for the CDR3: TGTGCCACCTCAAGGTCCCAAGAGACCCAGCACTTC. This sequence encodes CATSRSQETQHF.

The J gene is TRBJ2-7, the V gene TRBV6-5; a possible D gene is TRBD1 (6 bases). V lost 6 bases, J lost 2 bases, and 14 bases lay in between. The germline gives CDR1 MNHEY, CDR2 SVGAGI. The CDR3 is 14 amino acids. The CDR3 nucleotides are TGTGCCAGCAGCCCCCGTGACAGGACCTACGAGCAGTACTTC. Its translation: CASSPRDRTYEQYF.

A few counts support this clonotype. This sequence joins TRBV5-6 and TRBJ2-3; D not resolved. The CDR3 sequence is 15 residues long. The germline V gene encodes CDR1 SGHDT and CDR2 YYEEEE. The V end lost 4 bases, the J end lost 2 bases, and 14 bases lay between the germline ends. The CDR3 region is CASSRGWALTDTQYF. The CDR3 nucleotides read TGTGCCAGCAGCCGTGGGTGGGCTCTCACAGATACGCAGTATTTT.

This clonotype was seen a single time. Just one base apart from a much larger clone, this may be a read error. The CDR3 nucleotides are TGTGTTAGTGGTTTGTCACCCAACTCAGGGCCGGATGGCTACACCTTC. It translates to CVSGLSPNSGPDGYTF. This chain connects TRBV12-5 to TRBJ1-2, with a tentative D call TRBD1 (5 bases). The CDR3 totals 16 residues. The V gene's germline CDR1 is LGHNT and CDR2 FRNRAP.

On this clonotype itself: This may stem from a read error, because a much larger clone lies one nucleotide away. V is TRBV10-2 and J is TRBJ2-7, with D perhaps matching TRBD2 (6 bases). The germline V gene encodes CDR1 WSHSY and CDR2 SAAADI. The V end lost 7 bases, the J end lost 4 bases, and 26 bases lay between the germline ends. CDR3 size: 17 residues. The chain's CDR3 is CASIERGGRDWRYEQYF. CDR3 nucleotide sequence: TGCGCCAGCATCGAGAGGGGAGGACGGGACTGGAGGTACGAGCAGTACTTC.